This T cell receptor beta chain originates from a study of Ad26.COV2.S vaccination and SARS-CoV-2 variants. Generated by immunoSEQ multiplex PCR, the TCRdb table keeps only in-frame clones and is missing some. This sample has roughly 180,000 clones, with around nine tenths found just once. General observations from the study: Assessments of TCR breadth and depth may have underestimated the total T cell responses. Vaccine recipients surpassed placebo recipients in spike-specific TCR breadth. People who got the vaccine or the placebo had similar non-spike TCR breadth. Substantial breadth was reportedly displayed by spike-specific CD8+ and CD4+ T cell responses after vaccination.

This clone was seen a handful of times. Its antigen is not known. The CDR3 runs 14 residues. V lost 5 bases, J lost 8 bases, and 13 bases lay in between. Germline V gene lookup returns CDR1 LGHDT and CDR2 YNNKEL (reference sequence). The gene calls are TRBV3-1 (or the pseudogene TRBV3-2) and TRBJ1-6; D call uncertain. The TCR was taken from a human donor who had recovered from COVID-19. This sample comprised peripheral blood, obtained after recovery from COVID-19. The CDR3 nucleotides read TGTGCCAGCAGCTCAGTTAGATTGGATTCACCCCTCCACTTT. It translates to CASSSVRLDSPLHF.